Shown below are 25 T cell receptor beta chains from a single sample sequenced in a study of vaccination effects on CD4 cells after COVID-19. These TCRs are of unknown antigen specificity. The repertoire was sequenced with immunoSEQ multiplex PCR; TCRdb's copy has only in-frame clones and lacks some. The repertoire holds approximately 23,000 clones, with approximately 64% as singletons. Ahead of sequencing, the ViraFEST assay grew antigen-specific CD4+ T cells using viral peptide pools. CD4+ T cells were isolated after around 10 days of culture. Previously uninfected by SARS-CoV-2, the vaccine recipients also showed negative nucleocapsid antibodies. The input for sequencing was CD4+ T cells from PBMCs cultured with HCoV-NL63 spike peptides, taken before COVID-19 vaccination. The receptors stem from a human donor who received a COVID-19 vaccine.

This chain joins TRBV5-1 and TRBJ1-2, with D possibly matching TRBD1 (6 bases). V dropped 6 bases and J dropped 2 bases, with 17 bases sitting between them. The CDR3 covers 15 residues. The germline CDR1 and CDR2 sequences are SGHRS and YFSETQ. The CDR3 DNA reads TGCGCCAGCACGCAGGGGACTGCGGAAAACTATGGCTACACCTTC. Translation gives CASTQGTAENYGYTF.

The chain combines TRBV29-1 with TRBJ2-1; 9 nucleotides line up with TRBD2. Unmatched junction bases numbered 15, after V lost 1 base and J lost 8 bases. Germline V gene data show CDR1 as SQVTM and CDR2 as ANQGSEA. This CDR3 comprises 17 residues. The CDR3 DNA reads as TGCAGCGTTGAAGGAGGGTCTAGCGGGGCCACTCTCCATGAGCAGTTCTTC. It yields the protein CSVEGGSSGATLHEQFF.

CDR3 coding DNA: TGTGCCAGCAGTGTACAACCTGAAGACACTGAAGCTTTCTTT. Protein product: CASSVQPEDTEAFF. The J gene is TRBJ1-1, the V gene TRBV6-4; the D is unclear. V shed 4 bases and J shed 3 bases, with 12 bases lying between them. From germline, CDR1 is MRHNA and CDR2 SNTAGT. This CDR3 region has 14 residues.

V gene TRBV2 combines with J gene TRBJ2-7; 7 positions agree with TRBD1. The ends lost 6 bases at V and 6 bases at J; junction bases unmatched: 5. CDR3 length equals 12 residues. Germline loops: CDR1 SNHLY, CDR2 FYNNEI. In DNA, the CDR3 is TGTGCCAGCAGCCGGGACAGATCCGAGCAGTACTTC. Encoded protein: CASSRDRSEQYF.

The gene calls are TRBV28 and TRBJ2-7, with 11 bases aligning to TRBD2. This CDR3 contains 16 residues. CDR1 MDHEN and CDR2 SYDVKM come from the germline V gene. Trimming removed 2 bases from V and 2 bases from J; junction bases left unmatched: 5. The CDR3 region has the DNA TGTGCCAGCAGTTTAGAGGGGACTAGCGGAGCCTACGAGCAGTACTTC. Residues: CASSLEGTSGAYEQYF.

The DNA for the CDR3 is TGTGCCAGCAGCCCTCTCGACGAGCAGTTCTTC. Translated: CASSPLDEQFF. The J gene is TRBJ2-1, the V gene TRBV7-9; unclear D gene. The CDR3 is 11 amino acids. From germline, CDR1 is SEHNR and CDR2 FQNEAQ (reference sequence). V gave up 5 bases and J gave up 10 bases, with 9 bases separating them.

This clone was seen once. The J gene is TRBJ1-1, the V gene TRBV15; 7 bases are a match to TRBD1. Germline V gene lookup returns CDR1 LNHNV and CDR2 YYDKDF (reference sequence). CDR3 length: 15 amino acids. The trim removed 1 base at V and 0 bases at J, leaving 2 bases unmatched. This CDR3 reads CATSRGGQLNTEAFF. As DNA, the CDR3 is TGTGCCACCAGCAGAGGGGGACAGCTGAACACTGAAGCTTTCTTT.

The V call is TRBV5-1, the J call TRBJ1-2, with a tentative D call TRBD1 (5 bases). CDR1 SGHRS and CDR2 YFSETQ come from the germline V gene. The CDR3 sequence is 15 residues long. V was shortened by 2 bases and J by 3 bases, with 14 bases between the two germline ends. CDR3 region: CASSLNSQGDYGYTF. CDR3 bases: TGCGCCAGCAGCTTAAACAGCCAGGGCGACTATGGCTACACCTTC.

The chain carries TRBV24-1 and TRBJ2-1; D tentatively reads TRBD1 or TRBD2 (5 bases each). This CDR3 contains 15 residues. Germline CDR1 is KGHDR and CDR2 is SFDVKD. Trimming stripped 0 bases from V and 8 bases from J, with 13 bases between. DNA for the CDR3: TGTGCCACCAGTGATTTGGGGCCCCGGGGACATGAGCAGTTCTTC. It codes for CATSDLGPRGHEQFF.

The chain employs TRBV2 and TRBJ2-7; 8 nucleotides line up with TRBD1. The CDR3 totals 15 residues. Trimming at V came to 4 bases and at J to 6 bases, leaving 11 bases not matched to a gene. From germline, CDR1 is SNHLY and CDR2 FYNNEI. The CDR3 spells CASSGSSGGPREQYF. CDR3 nucleotides: TGTGCCAGCAGTGGTTCGTCAGGGGGCCCACGCGAGCAGTACTTC.

The chain employs TRBV6-9 and TRBJ1-5; 10 bases are shared with TRBD1. Per germline, CDR1 MNHGY and CDR2 SVAAGI. J lost 1 base, V lost 7 bases, and 10 bases had no gene match. The CDR3 runs to 17 residues. The CDR3 DNA is TGTGCCAGCAATCCGGGGACAGGGGAGGTAAGCAATCAGCCCCAGCATTTT. It encodes CASNPGTGEVSNQPQHF.

The V and J genes are TRBV18 and TRBJ1-2, with D possibly matching TRBD1 (6 bases). The CDR3 length is 14 residues. Germline CDR1 reads KGHSH; CDR2 reads LQKENI. V shed 3 bases and J shed 5 bases, with 13 bases lying between them. The DNA for the CDR3 is TGTGCCAGCTCACCCCAGGGGACGAATTATGGCTACACCTTC. Translated, it gives CASSPQGTNYGYTF. Full variable domain (remainder filled in from reference TRBV18 and TRBJ1-2): NAGVMQNPRHLVRRRGQEARLRCSPMKGHSHVYWYRQLPEEGLKFMVYLQKENIIDESGMPKERFSAEFPKEGPSILRIQQVVRGDSAAYFCASSPQGTNYGYTFGSGTRLTVV.

V gene TRBV2 combines with J gene TRBJ1-2, with no clear D. V lost 1 base, J lost 5 bases, and 11 bases lay in between. This CDR3 region has 14 residues. CDR1 is SNHLY, CDR2 FYNNEI, per germline. The CDR3 here is CASSEVRDGYGYTF. The CDR3 DNA follows: TGTGCCAGCAGTGAAGTACGGGATGGGTATGGCTACACCTTC.

This rearrangement joins TRBV25-1 to TRBJ2-3, with 9 bases lining up with TRBD2. Trimming removed 2 bases from V and 2 bases from J; junction bases left unmatched: 2. Germline V lookup: CDR1 MGHDK, CDR2 SYGVNS. This CDR3 has 15 amino acids. CDR3 region: CASSELAGPTDTQYF. As DNA, the CDR3 is TGTGCCAGCAGTGAACTAGCGGGACCCACAGATACGCAGTATTTT.

In this sample, this clone turned up once. The chain joins TRBV6-5 to TRBJ1-5; D call uncertain. The V gene's germline CDR1 is MNHEY and CDR2 SVGAGI. The V gene lost 6 bases and the J gene lost 6 bases, with 9 bases spanning the gap. The CDR3 has 12 amino acids. The CDR3 here is CASRRVGQPQHF. For the CDR3, the DNA is TGTGCCAGCAGACGGGTGGGTCAGCCCCAGCATTTT.

This clone has a handful of counts. The V and J genes are TRBV5-1 and TRBJ1-2; maybe TRBD1 (5 bases). CDR1 and CDR2 (germline): SGHRS, YFSETQ. The germline V and J ends were trimmed by 1 base and 0 bases, with 10 bases remaining between them. The CDR3 covers 15 residues. In DNA form, the CDR3 reads TGCGCCAGCAGCTTGAGGGGCAGACCTAACTATGGCTACACCTTC. Translating it yields CASSLRGRPNYGYTF.

The gene calls are TRBV14 and TRBJ1-6, with D uncertain. V shed 4 bases and J shed 10 bases, with 23 bases lying between them. The CDR3 loop spans 17 amino acids. Looked up from germline, CDR1 is SGHDN and CDR2 is FVKESK. The CDR3 sequence: CASSPFGRGSIGSPLHF. CDR3 DNA sequence: TGTGCCAGCAGCCCCTTTGGGAGAGGATCTATAGGGTCACCCCTCCACTTT.

This clone showed up just once. The chain joins TRBV28 to TRBJ2-7; D may be TRBD1 or TRBD2 (5 bases each). Per the germline V gene, CDR1 is MDHEN and CDR2 is SYDVKM. CDR3 size: 14 residues. The germline V and J ends were trimmed by 3 bases and 7 bases, with 16 bases remaining between them. In DNA, the CDR3 is TGTGCCAGCAGTTTCCGAGTGGGGGTCGGTGAGCAGTACTTC. Translating it yields CASSFRVGVGEQYF.

The gene calls are TRBV13 and TRBJ2-3, with no clear D. The germline V gene has CDR1 PRHDT and CDR2 FYEKMQ (reference sequence). V was pared by 5 bases and J by 0 bases, with 18 bases between. The CDR3 sequence is 17 residues long. CDR3 sequence: CASSQPWGTSSTDTQYF. The DNA for the CDR3 is TGTGCCAGCAGCCAACCCTGGGGAACCTCTAGCACAGATACGCAGTATTTT.

The rearrangement joins TRBV3-1 (or the pseudogene TRBV3-2) to TRBJ2-2; 9 bases line up with TRBD2. This CDR3 region has 19 residues. Germline-derived CDR1 and CDR2 are LGHDT and YNNKEL (reference sequence). V trimming: 0 bases; J trimming: 1 base; junction bases outside the gene matches: 9. CDR3 DNA sequence: TGTGCCAGCAGCCAAGATGTGGCGGGAGGGCCCCGGAACACCGGGGAGCTGTTTTTT. Its protein is CASSQDVAGGPRNTGELFF.

V gene TRBV4-1 combines with J gene TRBJ2-7; 8 positions match TRBD1. The CDR3 loop spans 20 amino acids. Germline-derived CDR1 and CDR2 are MGHRA and YSYEKL. The trim removed 4 bases at V and 3 bases at J, leaving 23 bases unmatched. This CDR3 reads CASSPRNLVSGTGNYYEQYF. The CDR3 nucleotides read TGCGCCAGCAGCCCAAGAAATCTAGTATCCGGGACAGGCAATTACTACGAGCAGTACTTC.

The rearrangement uses TRBV3-1 (or the pseudogene TRBV3-2) and TRBJ2-3; D unresolved. The CDR3 has 16 amino acids. In germline, CDR1 is LGHDT, CDR2 YNNKEL (reference sequence). Trimming shortened V by 0 bases and J by 4 bases, and 14 bases separated the two germline ends. The CDR3 loop is CASSQDRPPTPDTQYF. CDR3 nucleotide sequence: TGTGCCAGCAGCCAAGATAGGCCGCCCACCCCAGATACGCAGTATTTT.

This rearrangement joins TRBV11-3 to TRBJ2-3, with 14 bases matching TRBD2. CDR1 is SGHNT, CDR2 YENEEA, per germline. Unmatched junction bases numbered 3, after V lost 5 bases and J lost 2 bases. The CDR3 spans 16 residues. CDR3: CASSVGLAGATDTQYF. The CDR3 coding sequence is TGTGCCAGCAGCGTGGGACTAGCGGGGGCCACAGATACGCAGTATTTT.

Here the CDR3 reads CASSLAGDRGGEQYF. CDR3 bases: TGCGCCAGCAGCTTGGCCGGTGACAGGGGGGGCGAGCAGTACTTC. The genes are TRBV5-1 and TRBJ2-7; TRBD1 agrees at 9 bases. Per the germline V gene, CDR1 is SGHRS and CDR2 is YFSETQ. The CDR3 totals 15 residues. V trimming: 0 bases; J trimming: 6 bases; junction bases outside the gene matches: 7.

The chain joins TRBV24-1 to TRBJ2-2; tentative D call: TRBD1 (5 bases). CDR1 and CDR2 (germline): KGHDR, SFDVKD. The CDR3 runs to 13 residues. Trimming shortened V by 7 bases and J by 4 bases, and 9 bases separated the two germline ends. CDR3 sequence (DNA): TGTGCCACCAGGGACAAATTCACCGGGGAGCTGTTTTTT. It yields the protein CATRDKFTGELFF.